The rows below give T cell receptor beta chains drawn from one sample of a study of a mutant IDH1 vaccine in newly diagnosed glioma. Assay used: immunoSEQ multiplex PCR; TCRdb lists only in-frame clones, some missing. This table has 40,000 to 50,000 clones, 70% to 90% appearing once. Their specific antigens are unknown. The material sequenced was PBMCs, taken from a glioma patient whose treatment included an IDH1 peptide vaccine. These receptors all come from a man aged 40-49 years with glioma. The CDR3 runs from the conserved cysteine through the conserved F or W. The D gene is left open where the match is weak. Where a row states a size, it is once, few, many or the class of an expanded clone; other rows omit it.

>TRBD2|.|TRBJ2-3|TRBV6-5
TGTGCCAGCAGTTTCAAGACTAGCGGGAAGCTCGATACGCAGTATTTT
CASSFKTSGKLDTQYF
>.|once|TRBJ2-7|TRBV7-2
TGTGCCAGCAGCGCAGCCAAGGGGCCCTACGAGCAGTACTTC
CASSAAKGPYEQYF
>TRBD2|.|TRBJ2-3|TRBV19
TGTGCCAGTAGTCCCAGACTAGCGGGAGTCTCAGATACGCAGTATTTT
CASSPRLAGVSDTQYF
>.|.|TRBJ1-4|TRBV6-1
TGTGCCAGCAGCCAACTACCTTTGGGGAATGAAAAACTGTTTTTT
CASSQLPLGNEKLFF
>.|medium-sized|TRBJ2-5|TRBV7-9
TGTGCCAGCAGCTTAGGGGTCACCTCGGGCCATAAAGAGACCCAGTACTTC
CASSLGVTSGHKETQYF
>.|.|TRBJ2-5|TRBV27
TGTGCCAGCAGTTTACGGAGCCCTCCCTGGCAAGAGACCCAGTACTTC
CASSLRSPPWQETQYF
>TRBD1|.|TRBJ1-5|TRBV7-8
TGTGCCAGCAGCATCCGGACAGGGGACCAGCCCCAGCATTTT
CASSIRTGDQPQHF
>TRBD1|.|TRBJ1-2|TRBV7-8
TGTGCCAGCAGCTCCAGGGGGCGACTAGGGCTAGACTATGGCTACACCTTC
CASSSRGRLGLDYGYTF
>.|.|TRBJ1-2|TRBV7-8
TGTGCCAGCAGCTGGCGTCTGGGCGGCTACACCTTC
CASSWRLGGYTF
>.|once|TRBJ1-3|TRBV19
TGTGCCAGTGATGTCTCAGGGCAATCTGGAAACACCATATATTTT
CASDVSGQSGNTIYF
>TRBD1|.|TRBJ2-5|TRBV5-1
TGCGCCAGCAGCTTGGGGGTGACAGGGAAAGAGACCCAGTACTTC
CASSLGVTGKETQYF
>TRBD2|.|TRBJ2-3|TRBV5-8
TGTGCCAGCAGCTTGCCGGGGGGAACAGATACGCAGTATTTT
CASSLPGGTDTQYF
>.|.|TRBJ2-7|TRBV6-1
TGTGCCAGCAGCGAGGGCTACGAGCAGTACTTC
CASSEGYEQYF
>.|.|TRBJ2-3|TRBV9
TGTGCCAGCAGCCCCACCGGGCCAGATACGCAGTATTTT
CASSPTGPDTQYF
>.|once|TRBJ2-1|TRBV7-6
TGTGCCAGCAGCCTACCGGCCGGGAGTAGTTACAATGAGCAGTTCTTC
CASSLPAGSSYNEQFF
>.|.|TRBJ2-2|TRBV6-5
TGTGCCAGCAGTTACGGCGGCACCGGGGAGCTGTTTTTT
CASSYGGTGELFF